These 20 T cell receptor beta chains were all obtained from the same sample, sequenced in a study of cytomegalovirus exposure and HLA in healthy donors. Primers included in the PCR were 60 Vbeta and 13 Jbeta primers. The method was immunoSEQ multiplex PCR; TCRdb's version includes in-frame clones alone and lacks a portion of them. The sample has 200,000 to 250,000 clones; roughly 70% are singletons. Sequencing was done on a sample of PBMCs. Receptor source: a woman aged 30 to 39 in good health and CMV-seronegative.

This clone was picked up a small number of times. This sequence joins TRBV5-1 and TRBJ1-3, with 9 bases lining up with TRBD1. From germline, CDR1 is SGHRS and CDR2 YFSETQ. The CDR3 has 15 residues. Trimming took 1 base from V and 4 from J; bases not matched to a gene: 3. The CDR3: CASSLSTGGGNTIYF. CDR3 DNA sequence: TGCGCCAGCAGCTTGTCGACAGGGGGAGGAAACACCATATATTTT.

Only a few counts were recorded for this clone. CDR3 sequence: CASSPPGLQGAVGRHTEAFF. CDR3 in DNA: TGTGCCAGCAGCCCCCCTGGGCTACAGGGGGCAGTTGGTCGGCACACTGAAGCTTTCTTT. V and J are TRBV4-2 and TRBJ1-1; 9 nucleotides agree with TRBD1. The CDR3 consists of 20 residues. Germline assignment: CDR1 LGHNA and CDR2 YNFKEQ. J gave up 3 bases and V 4 bases, and 21 bases lay outside the gene matches.

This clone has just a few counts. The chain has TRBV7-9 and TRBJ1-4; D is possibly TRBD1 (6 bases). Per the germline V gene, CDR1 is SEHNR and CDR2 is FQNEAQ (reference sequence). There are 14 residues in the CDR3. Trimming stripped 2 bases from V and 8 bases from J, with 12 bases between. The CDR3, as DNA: TGTGCCAGCAGCTTAAGGGGGAACAACGAAAAACTGTTTTTT. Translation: CASSLRGNNEKLFF.

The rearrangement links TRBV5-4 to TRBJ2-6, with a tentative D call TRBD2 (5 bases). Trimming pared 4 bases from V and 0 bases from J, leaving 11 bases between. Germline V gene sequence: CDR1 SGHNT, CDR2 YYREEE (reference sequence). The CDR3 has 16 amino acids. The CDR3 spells CASSQQRGSGANVLTF. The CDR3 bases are TGTGCCAGCAGCCAACAACGGGGCTCTGGGGCCAACGTCCTGACTTTC.

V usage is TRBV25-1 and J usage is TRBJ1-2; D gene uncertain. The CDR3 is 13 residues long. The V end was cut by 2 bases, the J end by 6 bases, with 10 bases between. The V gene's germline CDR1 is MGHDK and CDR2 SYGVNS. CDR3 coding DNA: TGTGCCAGCAGTGAAGGACTTCTCAATGGCTACACCTTC. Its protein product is CASSEGLLNGYTF.

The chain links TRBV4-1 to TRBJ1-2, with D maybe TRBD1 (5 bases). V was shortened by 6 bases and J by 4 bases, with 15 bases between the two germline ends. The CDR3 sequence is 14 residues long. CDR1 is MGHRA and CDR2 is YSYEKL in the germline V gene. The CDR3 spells CASRPQGFGYGYTF. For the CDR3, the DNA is TGCGCCAGCAGGCCTCAGGGTTTCGGCTATGGCTACACCTTC.

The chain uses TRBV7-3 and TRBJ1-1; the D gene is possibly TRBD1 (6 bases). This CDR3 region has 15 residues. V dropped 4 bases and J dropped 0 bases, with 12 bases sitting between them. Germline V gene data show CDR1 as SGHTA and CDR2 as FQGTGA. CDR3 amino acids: CASSSGQGMNTEAFF. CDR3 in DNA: TGTGCCAGCAGCTCAGGTCAGGGGATGAACACTGAAGCTTTCTTT. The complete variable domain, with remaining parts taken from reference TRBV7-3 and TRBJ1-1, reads GAGVSQTPSNKVTEKGKYVELRCDPISGHTALYWYRQSLGQGPEFLIYFQGTGAADDSGLPNDRFFAVRPEGSVSTLKIQRTERGDSAVYLCASSSGQGMNTEAFFGQGTRLTVV.

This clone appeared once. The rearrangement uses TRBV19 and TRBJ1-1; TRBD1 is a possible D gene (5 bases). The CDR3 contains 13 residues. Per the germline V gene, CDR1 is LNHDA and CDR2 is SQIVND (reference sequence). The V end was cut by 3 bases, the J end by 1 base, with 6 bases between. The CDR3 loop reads CASSIDRNTEAFF. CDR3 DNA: TGTGCCAGTAGTATCGACAGGAACACTGAAGCTTTCTTT.

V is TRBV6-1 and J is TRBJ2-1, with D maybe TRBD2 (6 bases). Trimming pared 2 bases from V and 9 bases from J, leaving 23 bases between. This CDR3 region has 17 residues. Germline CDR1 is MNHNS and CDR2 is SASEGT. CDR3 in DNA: TGTGCCAGCAGTGAATTCAGGAGGGGTCCTCGTGTAGGTGAGCAGTTCTTC. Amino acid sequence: CASSEFRRGPRVGEQFF.

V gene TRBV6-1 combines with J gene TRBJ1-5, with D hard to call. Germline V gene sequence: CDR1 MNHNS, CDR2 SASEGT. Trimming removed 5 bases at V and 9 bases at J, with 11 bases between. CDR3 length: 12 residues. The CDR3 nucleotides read TGTGCCAGCAGTCCTATGGAGGGGCCCCAGCATTTT. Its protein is CASSPMEGPQHF.

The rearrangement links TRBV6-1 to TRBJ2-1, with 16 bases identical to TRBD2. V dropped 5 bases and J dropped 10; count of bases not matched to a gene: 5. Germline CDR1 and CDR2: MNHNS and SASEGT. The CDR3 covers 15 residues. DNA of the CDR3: TGTGCCAGCAGTTTCCCGGGACTAGCGGGAGGGGAGCAGTTCTTC. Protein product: CASSFPGLAGGEQFF.

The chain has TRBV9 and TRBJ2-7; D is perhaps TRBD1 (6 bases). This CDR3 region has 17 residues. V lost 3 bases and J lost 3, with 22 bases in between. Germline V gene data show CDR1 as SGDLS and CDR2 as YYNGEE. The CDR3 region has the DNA TGTGCCAGCAGCGAGACTTCCTCCCCAGGGGCTTACTACGAGCAGTACTTC. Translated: CASSETSSPGAYYEQYF. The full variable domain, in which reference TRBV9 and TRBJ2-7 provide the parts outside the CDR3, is DSGVTQTPKHLITATGQRVTLRCSPRSGDLSVYWYQQSLDQGLQFLIQYYNGEERAKGNILERFSAQQFPDLHSELNLSSLELGDSALYFCASSETSSPGAYYEQYFGPGTRLTVT.

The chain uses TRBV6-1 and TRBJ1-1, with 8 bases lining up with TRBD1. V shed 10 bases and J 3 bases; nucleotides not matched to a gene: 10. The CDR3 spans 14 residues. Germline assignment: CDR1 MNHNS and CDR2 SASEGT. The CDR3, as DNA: TGTGCCACCACGGCCAGGGGGCCTGACACTGAAGCTTTCTTT. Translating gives CATTARGPDTEAFF.

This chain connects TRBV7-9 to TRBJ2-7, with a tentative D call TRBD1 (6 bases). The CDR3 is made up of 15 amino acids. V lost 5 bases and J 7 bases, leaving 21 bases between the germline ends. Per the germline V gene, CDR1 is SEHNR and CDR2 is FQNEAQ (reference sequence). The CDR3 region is CASSHMTGLLEEQYF. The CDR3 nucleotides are TGTGCCAGCAGCCACATGACAGGCCTCCTAGAAGAGCAGTACTTC.

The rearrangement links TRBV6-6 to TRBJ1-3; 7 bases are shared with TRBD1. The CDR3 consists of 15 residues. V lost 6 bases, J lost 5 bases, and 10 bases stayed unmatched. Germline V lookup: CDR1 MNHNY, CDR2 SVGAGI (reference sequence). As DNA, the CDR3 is TGTGCCAGCAGCCTCGGACAGGTCCCGAGAAACACCATATATTTT. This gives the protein CASSLGQVPRNTIYF.

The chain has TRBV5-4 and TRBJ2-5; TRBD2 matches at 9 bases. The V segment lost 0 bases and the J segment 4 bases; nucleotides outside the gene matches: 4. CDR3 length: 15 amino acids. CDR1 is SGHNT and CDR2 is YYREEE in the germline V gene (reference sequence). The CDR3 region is CASSLGLSGRETQYF. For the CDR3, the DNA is TGTGCCAGCAGCTTGGGCCTTAGCGGGAGAGAGACCCAGTACTTC. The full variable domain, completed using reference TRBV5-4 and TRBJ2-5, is ETGVTQSPTHLIKTRGQQVTLRCSSQSGHNTVSWYQQALGQGPQFIFQYYREEENGRGNFPPRFSGLQFPNYSSELNVNALELDDSALYLCASSLGLSGRETQYFGPGTRLLVL.

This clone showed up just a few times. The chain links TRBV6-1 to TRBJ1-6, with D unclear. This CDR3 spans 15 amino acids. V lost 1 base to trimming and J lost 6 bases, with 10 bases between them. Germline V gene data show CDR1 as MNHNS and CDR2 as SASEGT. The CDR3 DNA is TGTGCCAGCAGTGAAGGAGTCAGGTCTAATTCACCCCTCCACTTT. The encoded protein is CASSEGVRSNSPLHF.

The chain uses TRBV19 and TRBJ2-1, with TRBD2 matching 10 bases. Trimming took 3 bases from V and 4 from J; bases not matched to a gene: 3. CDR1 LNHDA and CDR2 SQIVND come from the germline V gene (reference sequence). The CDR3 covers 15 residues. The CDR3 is CASSIRAGGYNEQFF. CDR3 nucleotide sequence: TGTGCCAGTAGTATTCGAGCGGGAGGGTACAATGAGCAGTTCTTC. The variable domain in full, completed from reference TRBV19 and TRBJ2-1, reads DGGITQSPKYLFRKEGQNVTLSCEQNLNHDAMYWYRQDPGQGLRLIYYSQIVNDFQKGDIAEGYSVSREKKESFPLTVTSAQKNPTAFYLCASSIRAGGYNEQFFGPGTRLTVL.

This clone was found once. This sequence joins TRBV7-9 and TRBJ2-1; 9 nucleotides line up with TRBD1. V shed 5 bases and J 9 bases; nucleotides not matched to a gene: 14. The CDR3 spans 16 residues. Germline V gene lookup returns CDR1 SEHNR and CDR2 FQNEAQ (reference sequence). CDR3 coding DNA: TGTGCCAGCAGCCGGGACAGGGTTCAAACCCATAGTGAGCAGTTCTTC. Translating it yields CASSRDRVQTHSEQFF.

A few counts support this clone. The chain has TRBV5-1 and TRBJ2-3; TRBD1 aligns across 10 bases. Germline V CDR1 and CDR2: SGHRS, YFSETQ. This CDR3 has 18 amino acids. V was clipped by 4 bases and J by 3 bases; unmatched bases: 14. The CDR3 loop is CASSHLSVTGGGTDTQYF. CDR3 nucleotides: TGCGCCAGCAGCCACTTATCCGTGACAGGGGGCGGTACAGATACGCAGTATTTT. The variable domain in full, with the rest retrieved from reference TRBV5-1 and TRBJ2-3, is KAGVTQTPRYLIKTRGQQVTLSCSPISGHRSVSWYQQTPGQGLQFLFEYFSETQRNKGNFPGRFSGRQFSNSRSEMNVSTLELGDSALYLCASSHLSVTGGGTDTQYFGPGTRLTVL.